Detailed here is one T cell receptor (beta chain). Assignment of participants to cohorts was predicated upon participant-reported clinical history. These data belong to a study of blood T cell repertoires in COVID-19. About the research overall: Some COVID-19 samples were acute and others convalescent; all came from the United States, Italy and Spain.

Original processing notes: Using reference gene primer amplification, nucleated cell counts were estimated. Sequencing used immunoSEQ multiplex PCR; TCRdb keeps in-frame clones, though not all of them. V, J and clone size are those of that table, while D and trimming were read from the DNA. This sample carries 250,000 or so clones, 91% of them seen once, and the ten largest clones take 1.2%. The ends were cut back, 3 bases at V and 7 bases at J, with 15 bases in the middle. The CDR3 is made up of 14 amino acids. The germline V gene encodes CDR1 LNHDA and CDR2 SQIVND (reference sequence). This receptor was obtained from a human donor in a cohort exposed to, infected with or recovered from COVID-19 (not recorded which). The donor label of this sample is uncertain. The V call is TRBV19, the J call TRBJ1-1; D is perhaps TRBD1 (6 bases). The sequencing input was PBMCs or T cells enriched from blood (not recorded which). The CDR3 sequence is CASSIGGPTIEAFF. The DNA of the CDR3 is TGTGCCAGTAGTATTGGGGGCCCAACGATTGAAGCTTTCTTT.